These 2 T cell receptor beta chains came from one sample sequenced in a study of lymphopenia after photon versus proton radiotherapy. Only in-frame clones appear in the TCRdb table, and some are missing; sequencing was by immunoSEQ multiplex PCR. Of about 42,000 clones listed, about 80% are singletons. Source: peripheral blood, taken from a patient treated with proton-based radiotherapy. The source is a woman aged 70-85 years with pancreatic cancer.

The CDR3 reads CASSPGDGNQPQHF. CDR3 nucleotide sequence: TGTGCCAGCTCACCGGGGGACGGGAATCAGCCCCAGCATTTT. The V and J genes are TRBV18 and TRBJ1-5, with a tentative D call TRBD1 (5 bases). V was cut by 3 bases and J by 4 bases, with 10 bases left in between. CDR3 length equals 14 residues. From germline, CDR1 is KGHSH and CDR2 LQKENI.

The chain joins TRBV7-9 to TRBJ2-7; the match to TRBD1 covers 12 bases. The V segment lost 5 bases and the J segment 7 bases; nucleotides outside the gene matches: 3. The germline CDR1 and CDR2 sequences are SEHNR and FQNEAQ (reference sequence). The CDR3 totals 13 residues. The CDR3 protein is CASSRDRGREQYF. In DNA form, the CDR3 reads TGTGCCAGCAGCCGGGACAGGGGGCGAGAGCAGTACTTC.